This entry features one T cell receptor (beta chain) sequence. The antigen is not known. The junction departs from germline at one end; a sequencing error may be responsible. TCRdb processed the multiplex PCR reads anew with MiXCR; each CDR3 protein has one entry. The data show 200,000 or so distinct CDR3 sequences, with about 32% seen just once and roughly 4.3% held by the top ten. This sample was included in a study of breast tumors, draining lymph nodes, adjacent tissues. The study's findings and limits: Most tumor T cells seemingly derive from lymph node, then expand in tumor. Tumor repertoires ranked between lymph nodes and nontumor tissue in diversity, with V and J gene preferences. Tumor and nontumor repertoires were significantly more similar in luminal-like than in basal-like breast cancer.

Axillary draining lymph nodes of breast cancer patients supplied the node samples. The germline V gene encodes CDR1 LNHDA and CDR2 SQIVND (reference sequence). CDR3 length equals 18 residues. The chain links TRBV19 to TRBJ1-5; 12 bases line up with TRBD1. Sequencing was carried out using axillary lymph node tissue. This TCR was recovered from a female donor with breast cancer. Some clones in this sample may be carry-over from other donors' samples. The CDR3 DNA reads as TGTGCCAGTAGCCGGGACAGGGGGCGGGAGGTCGCCGGACAGCCCCAGCGTTTT. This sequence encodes CASSRDRGREVAGQPQRF.